The 30 T cell receptor beta chains below all came from one sample that was sequenced in a study of blood T cell repertoires in COVID-19 (TCRdb year 2020). The library was produced with the immunoSEQ multiplex PCR assay. TCRdb limited this immuneACCESS table to in-frame rearrangements with V and J called. A share of clones is missing; checked studies link under half to unresolved V genes, and the rest is unexplained. The sample table lists about 64,000 clones, 84% of them with a count of one. The biggest ten clones account for around 5.4% of the sample. Source material: peripheral blood. These receptors were obtained from a woman in her sixties with acute or convalescent COVID-19.

The chain is built from TRBV19 and TRBJ1-5, with no clear D. The V gene's germline CDR1 is LNHDA and CDR2 SQIVND (reference sequence). Trimming removed 7 bases at V and 3 bases at J, with 19 bases between. The CDR3 consists of 16 residues. DNA for the CDR3: TGTGCCAGTACCCGAGCCGCGGGGAGCTTCAATCAGCCCCAGCATTTT. As protein: CASTRAAGSFNQPQHF.

The rearrangement joins TRBV4-1 to TRBJ1-1; weak D call: TRBD1 (5 bases). Germline loops: CDR1 MGHRA, CDR2 YSYEKL. V shed 4 bases and J shed 4 bases, with 16 bases lying between them. The CDR3 contains 15 residues. CDR3 coding DNA: TGCGCCAGCAGCCCGATCGTAGGGGCAGGCACTGAAGCTTTCTTT. Translating it yields CASSPIVGAGTEAFF.

The CDR3 nucleotides are TGTGCCAGCAGCGTAGAGAGCACGGGCACTGAAGCTTTCTTT. Residues: CASSVESTGTEAFF. This sequence joins TRBV9 and TRBJ1-1, with D uncertain. Germline V gene data show CDR1 as SGDLS and CDR2 as YYNGEE. This CDR3 is 14 amino acids long. Trimming left V 0 bases short and J 4 bases short, with 10 bases between.

V usage is TRBV19 and J usage is TRBJ1-1; 9 positions match TRBD1. V shed 5 bases, J shed 4 bases, and the junction held 5 bases outside the gene matches. CDR1 is LNHDA, CDR2 SQIVND, per germline (reference sequence). CDR3 length: 14 residues. The CDR3, as DNA: TGTGCCAGTAGTCCGGACAGGGGCCCCACTGAAGCTTTCTTT. Amino acids: CASSPDRGPTEAFF.

This sequence joins TRBV7-6 and TRBJ2-1, with a possible D match to TRBD1 (5 bases). This CDR3 region has 19 residues. Germline V lookup: CDR1 SGHVS, CDR2 FNYEAQ. Trimming removed 0 bases at V and 3 bases at J, with 21 bases between. This CDR3 reads CASSLAGRLGVNYYNEQFF. CDR3 DNA sequence: TGTGCCAGCAGCTTAGCGGGGCGGCTAGGAGTAAACTACTACAATGAGCAGTTCTTC.

Written as DNA, the CDR3 is TGTGCCAGCAGCGTTCACACGACCGGGGAGCTGTTTTTT. This codes for CASSVHTTGELFF. The chain employs TRBV9 and TRBJ2-2, with D hard to call. Trimming removed 2 bases at V and 5 bases at J, with 7 bases between. This CDR3 comprises 13 residues. The germline gives CDR1 SGDLS, CDR2 YYNGEE.

CDR3 in amino acids: CATSDPGQGWESPLHF. The CDR3 nucleotides are TGTGCCACCAGTGATCCGGGACAGGGGTGGGAATCACCCCTCCACTTT. The chain carries TRBV24-1 and TRBJ1-6, with TRBD1 matching 10 bases. The CDR3 contains 16 residues. Germline V gene sequence: CDR1 KGHDR, CDR2 SFDVKD. Trimming at V came to 3 bases and at J to 10 bases, leaving 8 bases not matched to a gene.

This clone was detected once. This rearrangement joins TRBV19 to TRBJ1-2; D may be TRBD1 (6 bases). The V gene's germline CDR1 is LNHDA and CDR2 SQIVND (reference sequence). The CDR3 is 16 residues long. Between the trimmed V and J ends, which lost 4 bases and 2 bases, there was a span of 17 bases. CDR3 protein: CASSNPSRDTNYGYTF. The CDR3 DNA follows: TGTGCCAGTAGTAACCCCTCCCGGGACACCAACTATGGCTACACCTTC. The full variable domain, with the rest looked up from reference TRBV19 and TRBJ1-2, is DGGITQSPKYLFRKEGQNVTLSCEQNLNHDAMYWYRQDPGQGLRLIYYSQIVNDFQKGDIAEGYSVSREKKESFPLTVTSAQKNPTAFYLCASSNPSRDTNYGYTFGSGTRLTVV.

The V and J genes are TRBV19 and TRBJ2-3; 10 nucleotides align to TRBD1. J lost 3 bases, V lost 5 bases, and 11 bases had no gene match. From germline, CDR1 is LNHDA and CDR2 SQIVND (reference sequence). The CDR3 is 17 amino acids. DNA for the CDR3: TGTGCCAGTAGTCTCGGGATGGGGACAGGGGTAACAGATACGCAGTATTTT. Translating gives CASSLGMGTGVTDTQYF.

The rearrangement joins TRBV5-1 to TRBJ1-1; tentative D call: TRBD1 (6 bases). V was clipped by 5 bases and J by 1 base, with 12 bases between them. This CDR3 spans 14 amino acids. Germline V CDR1 and CDR2: SGHRS, YFSETQ. CDR3: CASRTGDTNTEAFF. DNA of the CDR3: TGCGCCAGCAGGACCGGGGACACGAACACTGAAGCTTTCTTT.

The V and J genes are TRBV7-9 and TRBJ1-1, with D unresolved. With 4 bases removed from V and 10 bases from J, the gap between germline ends came to 22 bases. In germline, CDR1 is SEHNR, CDR2 FQNEAQ (reference sequence). This CDR3 is built from 15 residues. The CDR3 here is CASSSGGGGDGGAFF. The CDR3 bases are TGTGCCAGCAGCTCCGGCGGCGGAGGTGACGGAGGAGCTTTCTTT.

This clone was observed a single time. This chain connects TRBV29-1 to TRBJ2-5; no definite D call. Trimming took off 3 bases at V and 5 bases at J, with 4 bases between the two ends. The CDR3 totals 10 residues. Per germline, CDR1 SQVTM and CDR2 ANQGSEA. This CDR3 reads CSVEEETQYF. In nucleotides, the CDR3 is TGCAGCGTTGAGGAGGAGACCCAGTACTTC.

V usage is TRBV4-1 and J usage is TRBJ1-1; perhaps TRBD1 as D (6 bases). Germline V CDR1 and CDR2: MGHRA, YSYEKL. V lost 1 base, J lost 7 bases, and 16 bases lay in between. The CDR3 runs 15 residues. CDR3 sequence reads: CASSQVGRGQGEAFF. In nucleotides, the CDR3 is TGCGCCAGCAGCCAAGTGGGCAGGGGTCAGGGTGAAGCTTTCTTT.

The chain joins TRBV6-5 to TRBJ1-2; no reliable D call. This CDR3 comprises 12 residues. Germline CDR1 and CDR2: MNHEY and SVGAGI. The germline V and J ends were trimmed by 7 bases and 5 bases, with 11 bases remaining between them. CDR3 DNA: TGTGCCAGCACCGAAGGGAGGTATGGCTACACCTTC. Translated: CASTEGRYGYTF.

The chain has TRBV11-2 and TRBJ1-1; D ambiguous. The germline V gene encodes CDR1 SGHAT and CDR2 FQNNGV. Trimming stripped 3 bases from V and 4 bases from J, with 12 bases between. This CDR3 comprises 14 residues. The CDR3 sequence: CASSFSIRSTEAFF. CDR3 in DNA: TGTGCCAGCAGCTTTTCTATCCGGAGCACTGAAGCTTTCTTT.

The count of this clone is one. The sample contains more than one DNA sequence encoding this CDR3. The V call is TRBV3-1 (or the pseudogene TRBV3-2), the J call TRBJ1-5; the D is unclear. CDR1 LGHDT and CDR2 YNNKEL come from the germline V gene (reference sequence). V was cut by 0 bases and J by 6 bases, with 6 bases left in between. The length of the CDR3 is 13 residues. The CDR3 sequence is CASSQDRVQPQHF. The CDR3 DNA reads TGTGCCAGCAGCCAAGATCGTGTTCAGCCCCAGCATTTT.

This clone appeared a single time. The chain employs TRBV9 and TRBJ1-2, with D uncertain. Trimming stripped 1 base from V and 2 bases from J, with 6 bases between. Germline V gives CDR1 SGDLS, CDR2 YYNGEE. The CDR3 has 13 residues. This CDR3 reads CASSVRVNYGYTF. Written as DNA, the CDR3 is TGTGCCAGCAGCGTAAGAGTGAACTATGGCTACACCTTC.

V is TRBV9 and J is TRBJ2-1, with 7 nucleotides matching TRBD2. V lost 3 bases and J lost 0; bases outside the gene matches: 0. Germline V lookup: CDR1 SGDLS, CDR2 YYNGEE. The length of the CDR3 is 14 residues. This CDR3 is CASSGLASYNEQFF. The CDR3 DNA reads as TGTGCCAGCAGCGGACTAGCCTCCTACAATGAGCAGTTCTTC.

The chain is built from TRBV2 and TRBJ2-6; D call uncertain. Looked up from germline, CDR1 is SNHLY and CDR2 is FYNNEI. V lost 7 bases and J 4 bases, leaving 11 bases between the germline ends. This CDR3 has 14 residues. The CDR3 bases are TGTGCCAGCATCGCGGATTTGGGGGCCAACGTCCTGACTTTC. Translation: CASIADLGANVLTF.

The V call is TRBV7-3, the J call TRBJ1-2; 10 nucleotides match TRBD1. CDR3 length equals 15 residues. Germline CDR1 is SGHTA and CDR2 is FQGTGA. Germline trimming cut 5 bases from V and 4 bases from J; bases unmatched to any gene: 7. The DNA of the CDR3 is TGTGCCAGCAGCCCCGGACAGGGGGTATCCTATGGCTACACCTTC. Translating it yields CASSPGQGVSYGYTF.

The rearrangement links TRBV7-9 to TRBJ2-7, with 9 bases that match TRBD2. Germline assignment: CDR1 SEHNR and CDR2 FQNEAQ (reference sequence). With 1 base clipped from V and 2 bases from J, the junction kept 6 bases outside the gene matches. The CDR3 loop spans 16 amino acids. CDR3 sequence: CASSLESSSGAYEQYF. The CDR3 DNA reads TGTGCCAGCAGCTTAGAGTCCTCTAGCGGGGCCTACGAGCAGTACTTC. Complete variable domain (other parts from reference TRBV7-9 and TRBJ2-7): DTGVSQNPRHKITKRGQNVTFRCDPISEHNRLYWYRQTLGQGPEFLTYFQNEAQLEKSRLLSDRFSAERPKGSFSTLEIQRTEQGDSAMYLCASSLESSSGAYEQYFGPGTRLTVT.

This sequence joins TRBV5-1 and TRBJ1-4; 10 positions match TRBD1. This CDR3 comprises 16 residues. Losses at the gene ends were 4 bases for V and 4 bases for J; bases not matched to a gene: 7. Germline V lookup: CDR1 SGHRS, CDR2 YFSETQ. CDR3 coding DNA: TGCGCCAGCAGCCCGGGACAGGGGCTCCTTAATGAAAAACTGTTTTTT. Translation: CASSPGQGLLNEKLFF.

The J gene is TRBJ2-3, the V gene TRBV5-4, with 16 bases lining up with TRBD2. Germline CDR1 is SGHNT and CDR2 is YYREEE (reference sequence). The CDR3 length is 16 residues. With V trimmed by 4 bases and J by 8 bases, 7 bases remained unmatched. The CDR3 reads CASSPPGTSGGGTQYF. The CDR3 DNA sequence: TGTGCCAGCAGCCCCCCCGGGACTAGCGGGGGGGGTACGCAGTATTTT.

The gene calls are TRBV10-2 and TRBJ1-2; D might be TRBD1 (5 bases). The CDR3 has 20 amino acids. Germline assignment: CDR1 WSHSY and CDR2 SAAADI. V lost 0 bases to trimming and J lost 1 base, with 24 bases between them. The CDR3 sequence: CASSESFRWAGRRHNYGYTF. The DNA for the CDR3 is TGCGCCAGCAGTGAGTCTTTCAGGTGGGCAGGGCGAAGGCATAACTATGGCTACACCTTC.

This clone was counted a single time. The rearrangement links TRBV10-3 to TRBJ2-2, with 8 bases identical to TRBD1. Germline V CDR1 and CDR2: ENHRY, SYGVKD. J gave up 1 base and V 2 bases, and 3 bases lay outside the gene matches. This CDR3 has 16 residues. As DNA, the CDR3 is TGTGCCATCAGTGAGACCGGGACAGGGAACACCGGGGAGCTGTTTTTT. The encoded protein is CAISETGTGNTGELFF.

The V and J genes are TRBV3-1 (or the pseudogene TRBV3-2) and TRBJ2-5; D is ambiguous. The CDR3 has 14 residues. V was shortened by 3 bases and J by 5 bases, with 13 bases between the two germline ends. Germline CDR1 reads LGHDT; CDR2 reads YNNKEL (reference sequence). CDR3 protein: CASSHPVHMETQYF. As DNA, the CDR3 is TGTGCCAGCAGCCACCCGGTCCATATGGAGACCCAGTACTTC.

V gene TRBV5-1 combines with J gene TRBJ2-1; no firm D call. Germline loops: CDR1 SGHRS, CDR2 YFSETQ. Trimming took off 2 bases at V and 0 bases at J, with 12 bases between the two ends. The CDR3 loop spans 16 amino acids. In DNA, the CDR3 is TGCGCCAGCAGCTTCGGGTCTGGCGGCTCCTACAATGAGCAGTTCTTC. It specifies CASSFGSGGSYNEQFF. Full variable domain (outside the CDR3, taken from reference TRBV5-1 and TRBJ2-1): KAGVTQTPRYLIKTRGQQVTLSCSPISGHRSVSWYQQTPGQGLQFLFEYFSETQRNKGNFPGRFSGRQFSNSRSEMNVSTLELGDSALYLCASSFGSGGSYNEQFFGPGTRLTVL.

The rearrangement joins TRBV6-1 to TRBJ1-2; D might be TRBD1 (6 bases). From germline, CDR1 is MNHNS and CDR2 SASEGT. V was trimmed by 2 bases and J by 5 bases, leaving 15 bases between them. CDR3 length: 15 amino acids. CDR3 DNA sequence: TGTGCCAGCAGTGAATACCTGGGGGCAGAATATGGCTACACCTTC. The encoded protein is CASSEYLGAEYGYTF.

CDR3 nucleotides: TGTGCCAGCAGCGGACTAGCGGGGGGCCACTCCTACAATGAGCAGTTCTTC. Protein sequence: CASSGLAGGHSYNEQFF. The chain recombines TRBV9 with TRBJ2-1, with TRBD2 identical over 13 bases. The germline V gene encodes CDR1 SGDLS and CDR2 YYNGEE. The CDR3 totals 17 residues. V shed 3 bases and J 0 bases; nucleotides not matched to a gene: 3.

The rearrangement links TRBV6-5 to TRBJ1-5; D perhaps matches TRBD1 (5 bases). Germline V gives CDR1 MNHEY, CDR2 SVGAGI. This CDR3 region has 15 residues. V gave up 6 bases and J gave up 4 bases, with 16 bases separating them. The CDR3 region is CASSMGGLRNQPQHF. The CDR3 DNA reads TGTGCCAGCAGCATGGGGGGTTTGAGAAATCAGCCCCAGCATTTT.